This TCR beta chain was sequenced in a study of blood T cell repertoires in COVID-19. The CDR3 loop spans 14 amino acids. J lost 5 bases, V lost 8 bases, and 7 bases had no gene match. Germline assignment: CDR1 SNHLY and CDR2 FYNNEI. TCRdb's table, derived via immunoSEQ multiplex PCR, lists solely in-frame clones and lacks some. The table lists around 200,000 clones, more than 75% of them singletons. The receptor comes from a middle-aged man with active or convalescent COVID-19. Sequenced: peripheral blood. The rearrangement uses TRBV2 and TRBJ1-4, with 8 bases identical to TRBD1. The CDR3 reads CASSKDRENEKLFF. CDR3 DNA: TGTGCCAGCTCAAAGGACAGGGAAAATGAAAAACTGTTTTTT.